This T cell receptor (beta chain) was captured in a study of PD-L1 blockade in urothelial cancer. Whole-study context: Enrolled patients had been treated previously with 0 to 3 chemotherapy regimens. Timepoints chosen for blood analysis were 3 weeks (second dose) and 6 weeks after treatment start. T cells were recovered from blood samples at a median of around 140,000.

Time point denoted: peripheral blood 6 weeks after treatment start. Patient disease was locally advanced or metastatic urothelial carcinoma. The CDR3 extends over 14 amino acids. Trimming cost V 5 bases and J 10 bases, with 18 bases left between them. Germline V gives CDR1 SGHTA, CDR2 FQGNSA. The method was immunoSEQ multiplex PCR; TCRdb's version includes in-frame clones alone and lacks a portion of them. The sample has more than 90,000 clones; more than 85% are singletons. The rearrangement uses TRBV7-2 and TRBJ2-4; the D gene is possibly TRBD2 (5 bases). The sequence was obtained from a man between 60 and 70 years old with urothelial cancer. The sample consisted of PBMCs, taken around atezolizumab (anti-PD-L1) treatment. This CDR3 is CASSRDSSTVIQYF. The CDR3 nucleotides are TGTGCCAGCAGCCGGGATTCTTCTACAGTTATTCAGTACTTC.